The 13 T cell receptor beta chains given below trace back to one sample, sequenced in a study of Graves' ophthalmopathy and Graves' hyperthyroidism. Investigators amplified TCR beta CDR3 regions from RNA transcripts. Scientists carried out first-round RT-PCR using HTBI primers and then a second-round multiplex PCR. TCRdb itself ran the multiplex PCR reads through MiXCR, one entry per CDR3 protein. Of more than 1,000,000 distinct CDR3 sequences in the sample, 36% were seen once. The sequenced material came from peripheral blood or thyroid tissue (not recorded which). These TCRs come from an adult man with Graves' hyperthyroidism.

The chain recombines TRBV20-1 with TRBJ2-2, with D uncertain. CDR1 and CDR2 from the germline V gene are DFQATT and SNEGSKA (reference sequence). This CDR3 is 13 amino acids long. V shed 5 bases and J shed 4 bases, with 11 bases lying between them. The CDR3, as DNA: TGCAGTGCTCTCCGGCCGACCACCGGGGAGCTGTTTTTT. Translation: CSALRPTTGELFF.

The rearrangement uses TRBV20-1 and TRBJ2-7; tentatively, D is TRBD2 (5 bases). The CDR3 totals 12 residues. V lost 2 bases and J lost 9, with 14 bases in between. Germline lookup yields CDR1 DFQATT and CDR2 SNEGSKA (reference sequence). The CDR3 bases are TGCAGTGCTAGAAAGGAGGCAGAAGGGCAGTACTTC. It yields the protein CSARKEAEGQYF.

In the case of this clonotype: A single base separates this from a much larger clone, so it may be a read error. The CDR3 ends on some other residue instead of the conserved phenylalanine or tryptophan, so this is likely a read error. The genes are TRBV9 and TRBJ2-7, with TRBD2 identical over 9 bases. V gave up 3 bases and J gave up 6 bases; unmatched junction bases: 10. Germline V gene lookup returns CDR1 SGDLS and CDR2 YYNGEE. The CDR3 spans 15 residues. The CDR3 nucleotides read TGTGCCAGCAGCGGCGATCCCGGGACTAGCTCCGAGCAGTACTCC. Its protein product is CASSGDPGTSSEQYS.

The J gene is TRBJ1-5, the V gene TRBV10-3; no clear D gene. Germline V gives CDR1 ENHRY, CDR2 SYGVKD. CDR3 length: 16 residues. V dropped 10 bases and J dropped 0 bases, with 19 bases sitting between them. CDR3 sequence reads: CASRVEARDSNQPQHF. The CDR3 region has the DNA TGTGCCAGCAGAGTCGAAGCGAGGGATAGCAATCAGCCCCAGCATTTT.

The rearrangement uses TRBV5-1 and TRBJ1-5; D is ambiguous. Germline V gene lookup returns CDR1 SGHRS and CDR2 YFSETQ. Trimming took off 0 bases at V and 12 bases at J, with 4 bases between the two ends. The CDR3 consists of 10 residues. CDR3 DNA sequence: TGCGCCAGCAGCTTGGGTGGCCAGCATTTT. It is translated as CASSLGGQHF.

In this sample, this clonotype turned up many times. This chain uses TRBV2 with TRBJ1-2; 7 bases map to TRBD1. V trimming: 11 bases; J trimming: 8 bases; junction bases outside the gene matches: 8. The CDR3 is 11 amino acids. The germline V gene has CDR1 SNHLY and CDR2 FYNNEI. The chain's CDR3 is CASGGRGGYTF. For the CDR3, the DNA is TGTGCCTCCGGGGGCAGGGGGGGCTACACCTTC.

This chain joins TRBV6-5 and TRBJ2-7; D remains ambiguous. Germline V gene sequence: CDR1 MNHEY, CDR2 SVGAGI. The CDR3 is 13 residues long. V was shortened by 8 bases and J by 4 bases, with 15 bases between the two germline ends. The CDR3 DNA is TGTGCCAGCTCTACGGAAGATGGGTACGAGCAGTACTTC. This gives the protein CASSTEDGYEQYF.

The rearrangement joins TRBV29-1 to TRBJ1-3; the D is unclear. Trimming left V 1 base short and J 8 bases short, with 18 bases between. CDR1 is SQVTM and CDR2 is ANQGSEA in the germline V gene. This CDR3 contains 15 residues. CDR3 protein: CSVEGAGSYGYTIYF. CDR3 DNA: TGCAGCGTTGAAGGGGCAGGAAGTTATGGCTACACCATATATTTT.

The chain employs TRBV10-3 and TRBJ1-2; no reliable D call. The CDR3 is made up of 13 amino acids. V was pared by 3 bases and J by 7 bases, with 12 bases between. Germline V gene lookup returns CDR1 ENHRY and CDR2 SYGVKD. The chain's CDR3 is CAISDSGRSGYTF. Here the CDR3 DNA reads TGTGCCATCAGTGACTCCGGCCGTAGTGGCTACACCTTC.

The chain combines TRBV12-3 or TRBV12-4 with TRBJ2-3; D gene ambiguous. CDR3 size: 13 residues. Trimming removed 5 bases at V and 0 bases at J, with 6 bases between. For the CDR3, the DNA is TGTGCCAGCAGTCGATACAGCACAGATACGCAGTATTTT. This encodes CASSRYSTDTQYF.

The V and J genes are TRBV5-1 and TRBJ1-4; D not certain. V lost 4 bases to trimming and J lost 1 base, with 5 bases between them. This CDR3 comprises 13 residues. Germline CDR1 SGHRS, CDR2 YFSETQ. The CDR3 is CASSTLTNEKLFF. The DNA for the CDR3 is TGCGCCAGCAGCACACTAACTAATGAAAAACTGTTTTTT.

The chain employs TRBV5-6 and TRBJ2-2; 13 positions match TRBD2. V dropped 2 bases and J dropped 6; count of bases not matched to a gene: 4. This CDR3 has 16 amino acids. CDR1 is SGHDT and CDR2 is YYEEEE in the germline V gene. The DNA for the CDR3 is TGTGCCAGCAGCTTACCGGGACTAGCGGGGCCCGGGGAGCTGTTTTTT. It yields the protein CASSLPGLAGPGELFF.

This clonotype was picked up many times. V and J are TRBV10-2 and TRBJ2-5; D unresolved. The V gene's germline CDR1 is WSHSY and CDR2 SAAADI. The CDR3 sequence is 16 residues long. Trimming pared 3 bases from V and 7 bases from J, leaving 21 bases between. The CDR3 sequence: CASSDRATDSLGTQYF. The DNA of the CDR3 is TGCGCCAGCAGTGACCGAGCGACGGATTCCCTTGGGACCCAGTACTTC.